This TCR beta chain was retrieved from a study of T cell repertoires in cytomegalovirus infection. As to this clonotype: Its antigen is undetermined.

Germline V gene data show CDR1 as MDHEN and CDR2 as SYDVKM. The junction had 12 bases not matched to a gene; V was cut back by 2 bases and J by 10 bases. This CDR3 contains 15 residues. TCRdb processed the reads anew with MiXCR; each CDR3 protein has one entry. The table lists 20,000 or so distinct CDR3 sequences, 20% to 25% of them singletons. The chain couples TRBV28 to TRBJ1-1, with 8 bases fitting TRBD1. This specimen was CD8+ T cells from cultured PBMCs, taken from culture after CMV antigen stimulation. The clonotype comes from a human donor in good health (CMV status not recorded). Some clones in this sample may be carry-over from other donors' samples. CDR3 residues: CASSLHRGALTGAFF. Here the CDR3 DNA reads TGTGCCAGCAGTTTACACAGGGGGGCCCTCACAGGAGCTTTCTTT.